The present T cell receptor (beta chain) was sequenced within a study of CD8 T cells in Susac syndrome. Study-wide points: The number of Susac-specific public clones found was sixteen in total CD8+ repertoires and several in CD8+ TEMRA repertoires. The authors acknowledged that the study's TCR sequencing and HLA analysis involved relatively few individuals.

The CDR3 consists of 16 residues. Germline V CDR1 and CDR2: MNHEY, SVGEGT. V gave up 3 bases and J gave up 6 bases, with 20 bases separating them. This clonotype was counted a few times. Its specificity is unknown. Random hexamers were used to reverse transcribe an amount of roughly 0.5 to 1 ug RNA. Amplification of TCR beta CDR3 spanned 54 Vbeta and 13 Jbeta via immunoSEQ multiplex PCR. TCRdb ran MiXCR on the immunoSEQ multiplex PCR reads and lists one entry per CDR3 protein. The sample lists about 76,000 distinct CDR3 sequences, approximately 93% seen once, with 0.4% to 0.55% in the top ten. Isolation of CD8+ and CD4+ T cells was performed negatively, whereas enrichment of TEMRA cells was done by FACS.

The source is a human donor with Susac syndrome. Sequencing was done on a sample of CD8+ T cells from PBMCs. The genes are TRBV6-2 or TRBV6-3 and TRBJ1-1; D unresolved. The CDR3 is CASSYSPRRGVSEAFF. The CDR3 region has the DNA TGTGCCAGCAGTTATTCTCCCCGCCGAGGCGTCTCTGAAGCTTTCTTT.